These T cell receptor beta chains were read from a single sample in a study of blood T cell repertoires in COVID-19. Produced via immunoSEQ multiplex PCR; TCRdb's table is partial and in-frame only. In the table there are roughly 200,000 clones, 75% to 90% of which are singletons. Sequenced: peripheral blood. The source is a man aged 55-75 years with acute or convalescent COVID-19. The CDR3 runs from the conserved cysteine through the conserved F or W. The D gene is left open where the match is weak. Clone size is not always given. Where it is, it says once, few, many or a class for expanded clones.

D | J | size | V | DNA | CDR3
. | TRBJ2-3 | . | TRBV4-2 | TGTGCCAGCAGCCAGGGGAGATCCCTCGGCACAGATACGCAGTATTTT | CASSQGRSLGTDTQYF
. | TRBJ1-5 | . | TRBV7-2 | TGTGCCAGCAGCTTACGAGATAGCAATCAGCCCCAGCATTTT | CASSLRDSNQPQHF
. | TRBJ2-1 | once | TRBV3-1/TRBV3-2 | TGTGCCAGCAGCCCTCAAGCTTTGAGCTCCTACAATGAGCAGTTCTTC | CASSPQALSSYNEQFF
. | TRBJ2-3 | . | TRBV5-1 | TGCGCCAGCAGCAAAGGGGGCGGGAGGAACACAGATACGCAGTATTTT | CASSKGGGRNTDTQYF
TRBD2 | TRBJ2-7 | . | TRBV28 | TGTGCCAGCAGGACTAGCCCAACCTACGAGCAGTACTTC | CASRTSPTYEQYF
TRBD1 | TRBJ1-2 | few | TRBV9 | TGTGCCAGCAGCGAGGCGGAGGGACAGGGAGCCTACACCTTC | CASSEAEGQGAYTF
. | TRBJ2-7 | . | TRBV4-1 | TGCGCCAGCAGCCAAGTGCGGGACCCCCTCTACGAGCAGTACTTC | CASSQVRDPLYEQYF
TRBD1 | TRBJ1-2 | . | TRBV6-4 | TGTGCCAGCAGTGACTCTGGGACAGCGAGCTATGGCTACACCTTC | CASSDSGTASYGYTF
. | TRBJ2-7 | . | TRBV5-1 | TGCGCCAGCACCGATCTCAGCGCCTACGAGCAGTACTTC | CASTDLSAYEQYF
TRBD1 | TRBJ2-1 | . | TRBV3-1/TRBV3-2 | TGTGCCAGCAGCCCGGACAGGGGGGTAGGTCTCAATGAGCAGTTCTTC | CASSPDRGVGLNEQFF
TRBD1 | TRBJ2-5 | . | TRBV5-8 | TGTGCCAGCAGGGGACAGCCCAGAGGAAGAGAGACCCAGTACTTC | CASRGQPRGRETQYF
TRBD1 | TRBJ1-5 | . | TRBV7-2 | TGTGCCAGCAGCCCCAATACAGGGGCCCCAAAGCCCCAGCATTTT | CASSPNTGAPKPQHF
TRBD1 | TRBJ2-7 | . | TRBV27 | TGTGCCAGCTCCTCCGGGACAGATGCCTACGAGCAGTACTTC | CASSSGTDAYEQYF
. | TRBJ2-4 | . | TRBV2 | TGTGCCAGCAGTGATTTTGCGGGGTCGGCCAAAAACATTCAGTACTTC | CASSDFAGSAKNIQYF
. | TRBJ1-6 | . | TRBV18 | TGTGCCAGCTCACCAGACTCTTATAATTCACCCCTCCACTTT | CASSPDSYNSPLHF
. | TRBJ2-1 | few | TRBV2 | TGTGCCAGCAGTGCCATGCGTGGTGAGCAGTTCTTC | CASSAMRGEQFF
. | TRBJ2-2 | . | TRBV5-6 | TGTGCCAGCAGCATCCCCCTAAACACCGGGGAGCTGTTTTTT | CASSIPLNTGELFF
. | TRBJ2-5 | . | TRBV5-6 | TGTGCCAGCAGCTTCCGGGAGACCCAGTACTTC | CASSFRETQYF
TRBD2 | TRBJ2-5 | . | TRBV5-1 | TGCGCCAGCAGCTTGGCGGGAGGGCCTCAAGAGACCCAGTACTTC | CASSLAGGPQETQYF
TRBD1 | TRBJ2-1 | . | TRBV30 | TGTGCCTGGAGTGCGGGACAGGGAGACAATGAGCAGTTCTTC | CAWSAGQGDNEQFF
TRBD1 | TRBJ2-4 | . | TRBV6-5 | TGTGCCAGCAGTAACTGGACAGGGGGAAACATTCAGTACTTC | CASSNWTGGNIQYF
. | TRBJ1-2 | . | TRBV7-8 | TGTGCCAGCAGCGCATCCGGACAGTCTAACTATGGCTACACCTTC | CASSASGQSNYGYTF
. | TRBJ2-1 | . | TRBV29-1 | TGCAGCGTTGAAATACCGGGAGAAGGCAATGAGCAGTTCTTC | CSVEIPGEGNEQFF
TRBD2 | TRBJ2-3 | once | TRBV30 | TGTGCCTGGAGTAACCTAGCGGGAGTGGCGGATACGCAGTATTTT | CAWSNLAGVADTQYF
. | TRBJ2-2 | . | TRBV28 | TGTGCCAGCAGTTGGGGACTTCCCACCGGGGAGCTGTTTTTT | CASSWGLPTGELFF
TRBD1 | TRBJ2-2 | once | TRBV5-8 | TGTGCCAGCAGCGGGGGCAGGGACAGCCAATTGTCCGGGGAGCTGTTTTTT | CASSGGRDSQLSGELFF
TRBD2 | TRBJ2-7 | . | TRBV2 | TGTGCCAGCAGTGACCCCTCGGGACTAGCGGGAGGGGCGGCCTACGAGCAGTACTTC | CASSDPSGLAGGAAYEQYF
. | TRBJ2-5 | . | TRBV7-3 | TGTGCCAGCAGCTTAACGGGAGAAGGATGGGAGACCCAGTACTTC | CASSLTGEGWETQYF
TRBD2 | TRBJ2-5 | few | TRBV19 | TGTGCCAGTAGTAAGGACCGGGAGGTCCTAGCGGGAGAGACCCAGTACTTC | CASSKDREVLAGETQYF
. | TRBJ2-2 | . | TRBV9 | TGTGCCAGCACCCCCAGGGAAGGGACCGGGGAGCTGTTTTTT | CASTPREGTGELFF
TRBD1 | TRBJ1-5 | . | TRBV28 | TGTGCCAGCAGTTCCGGAAGGACAGGTCAGGCCTCGCCCCAGCATTTT | CASSSGRTGQASPQHF
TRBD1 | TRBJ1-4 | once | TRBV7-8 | TGTGCCAGCAGCATCGGGACAGGCAATGAAAAACTGTTTTTT | CASSIGTGNEKLFF
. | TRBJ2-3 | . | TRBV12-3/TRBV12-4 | TGTGCCAGCAGTATCCAAAACACAGATACGCAGTATTTT | CASSIQNTDTQYF
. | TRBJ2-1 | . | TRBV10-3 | TGTGCCATCAGTGACGGTGGTACTCTGTTCTTC | CAISDGGTLFF
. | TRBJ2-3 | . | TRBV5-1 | TGCGCCACCTCTTTGGGGGGAACAGATACGCAGTATTTT | CATSLGGTDTQYF
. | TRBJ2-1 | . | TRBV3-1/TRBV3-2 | TGTGCCAGCAGCCAACGCCCAGCGGAACTGGAGTTCTTC | CASSQRPAELEFF
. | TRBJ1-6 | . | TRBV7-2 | TGTGCCAGCAGCCTAACGACAGGAACCAATTCACCCCTCCACTTT | CASSLTTGTNSPLHF
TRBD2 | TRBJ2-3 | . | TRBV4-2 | TGTGCCAGCAGCCAAGCAGAGGGAGCGGGAGGGAACACAGATACGCAGTATTTT | CASSQAEGAGGNTDTQYF
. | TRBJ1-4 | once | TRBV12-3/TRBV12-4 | TGTGCCAGCAGATTCGGGAACGAAGAAAAACTGTTTTTT | CASRFGNEEKLFF
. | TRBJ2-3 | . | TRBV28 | TGTGCCAGCAGCACTGCGGGAATAGGGACAGATACGCAGTATTTT | CASSTAGIGTDTQYF
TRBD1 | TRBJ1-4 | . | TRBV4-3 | TGCGCCAGCAGCCAAGGGGACAGTATTAATGAAAAACTGTTTTTT | CASSQGDSINEKLFF
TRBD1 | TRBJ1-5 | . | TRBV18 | TGTGCCAGCTCGCCGACGACAGGGGACAATCAGCCCCAGCATTTT | CASSPTTGDNQPQHF
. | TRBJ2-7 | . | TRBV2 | TGTGCCACACGGTTGGGGGCTACCTACGAGCAGTACTTC | CATRLGATYEQYF
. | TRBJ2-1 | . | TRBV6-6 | TGTGCCAGCAGTTACCGGGGAGGCATCTACAATGAGCAGTTCTTC | CASSYRGGIYNEQFF
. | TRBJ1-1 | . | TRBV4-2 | TGTGCCAGCAGCCGAGAAGGGGCCGACACTGAAGCTTTCTTT | CASSREGADTEAFF
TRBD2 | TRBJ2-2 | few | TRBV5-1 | TGCGCCAGCAGCTCCCCGGGACTAGCGGGAGCCACCGGGGAGCTGTTTTTT | CASSSPGLAGATGELFF
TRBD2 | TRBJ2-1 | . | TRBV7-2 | TGTGCCAGCAGCGATCTAGCGGGATCTTCCTACAATGAGCAGTTCTTC | CASSDLAGSSYNEQFF
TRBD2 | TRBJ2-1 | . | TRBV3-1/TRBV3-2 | TGTGCCAGCAGCCAGGCAGGCGGGGGGGGAAATGAGCAGTTCTTC | CASSQAGGGGNEQFF
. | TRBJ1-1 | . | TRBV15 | TGTGCCACCAGCAGCTACGGAGTTAACACTGAAGCTTTCTTT | CATSSYGVNTEAFF
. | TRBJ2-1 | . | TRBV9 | TGTGCCAGCAGCGTAGGAGGTCAGTTAGGCTACAATGAGCAGTTCTTC | CASSVGGQLGYNEQFF
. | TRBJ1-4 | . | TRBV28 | TGTGCCAGCCGAATCGACTCTGGTGAAAAACTGTTTTTT | CASRIDSGEKLFF
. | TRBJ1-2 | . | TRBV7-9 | TGTGCCAGCAGCTTACGTCCGTTTTATGGCTACACCTTC | CASSLRPFYGYTF
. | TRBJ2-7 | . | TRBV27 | TGTGCCAGCAGGCAGGGGGGAACCTACGAGCAGTACTTC | CASRQGGTYEQYF